The 20 T cell receptor beta chains reported below all come from one sample, sequenced in a study of HIV-infected patients and healthy controls. Antiretroviral therapy had run roughly three months, about 14 weeks, before follow-up blood collection. All unsorted peripheral T cells were captured because whole blood was used without fractionation. Alpha and beta constant-region primers primed reverse transcription of 500 to 550 ng RNA. Using multiplexing indices, alpha and beta chain libraries were generated apart by chain-specific third strand synthesis. TCRdb reprocessed the 5' RACE reads with MiXCR, giving one entry per CDR3 protein. The data hold about 5,700 distinct CDR3 sequences, with roughly 8.7% observed a single time. This material consisted of blood, taken during antiretroviral therapy. The receptors here all came from an adult with HIV infection.

The V and J genes are TRBV5-1 and TRBJ1-5, with D maybe TRBD1 (6 bases). The ends were cut back, 4 bases at V and 5 bases at J, with 16 bases in the middle. CDR3 length: 15 amino acids. Germline V lookup: CDR1 SGHRS, CDR2 YFSETQ. In DNA, the CDR3 is TGCGCCAGCAGCCCTGCGTGGGGGGCAGATCAGCCCCAGCATTTT. It is translated as CASSPAWGADQPQHF.

This rearrangement joins TRBV19 to TRBJ1-1, with D possibly being TRBD1 (6 bases). The CDR3 has 18 residues. V was pared by 3 bases and J by 3 bases, with 23 bases between. Germline loops: CDR1 LNHDA, CDR2 SQIVND (reference sequence). This CDR3 reads CASSIGPYREAKDTEAFF. The CDR3 DNA sequence: TGTGCCAGTAGTATCGGTCCATACAGGGAGGCAAAGGACACTGAAGCTTTCTTT.

This clonotype is termed medium-sized. The chain links TRBV4-1 to TRBJ2-7; 11 bases align to TRBD2. This CDR3 contains 16 residues. J gave up 6 bases and V 6 bases, and 13 bases lay outside the gene matches. Germline CDR1 MGHRA, CDR2 YSYEKL. The CDR3 here is CASRPIVAGGPPEQYF. The CDR3 DNA is TGCGCCAGCAGGCCCATCGTAGCGGGAGGGCCTCCCGAGCAGTACTTC.

This clonotype was recorded at least ten times. The rearrangement joins TRBV12-3 or TRBV12-4 to TRBJ1-5, with D possibly TRBD1 on 6 matching bases. V lost 6 bases and J 2 bases, leaving 11 bases between the germline ends. The CDR3 length is 14 residues. The CDR3 region is CASSLQGGNQPQHF. CDR3 nucleotide sequence: TGTGCCAGCAGCCTACAGGGAGGCAATCAGCCCCAGCATTTT.

This clonotype was observed at least ten times. The chain employs TRBV7-2 and TRBJ2-1; D is unresolved. This CDR3 region has 14 residues. Trimming shortened V by 1 base and J by 3 bases, and 7 bases separated the two germline ends. The germline gives CDR1 SGHTA, CDR2 FQGNSA. CDR3 DNA sequence: TGTGCCAGCAGCTTAGGAGCACTCTACAATGAGCAGTTCTTC. The encoded protein is CASSLGALYNEQFF.

About this clonotype: A much larger clone differs by one base, so this may be a read error. This chain uses TRBV29-1 with TRBJ1-4; no clear D. There are 13 residues in the CDR3. Germline V gene lookup returns CDR1 SQVTM and CDR2 ANQGSEA. V was shortened by 2 bases and J by 8 bases, with 12 bases between the two germline ends. The chain's CDR3 is CSVEIQETEKLFF. CDR3 sequence (DNA): TGCAGCGTTGAAATCCAGGAGACCGAAAAACTGTTTTTT.

The chain is built from TRBV28 and TRBJ2-7, with 11 bases fitting TRBD1. The trim removed 4 bases at V and 7 bases at J, leaving 9 bases unmatched. CDR3 length: 15 residues. In germline, CDR1 is MDHEN, CDR2 SYDVKM. CDR3 sequence: CASSSPGQGVREQYF. The CDR3 region has the DNA TGTGCCAGCAGTTCGCCGGGACAGGGGGTACGTGAGCAGTACTTC.

At least ten counts were recorded for this clonotype. The rearrangement links TRBV18 to TRBJ2-3, with D uncertain. With 3 bases removed from V and 4 bases from J, the gap between germline ends came to 11 bases. Per germline, CDR1 KGHSH and CDR2 LQKENI. The CDR3 length is 14 residues. The CDR3 DNA reads TGTGCCAGCTCACCCACACGGAGCTCAGATACGCAGTATTTT. It encodes CASSPTRSSDTQYF.

By share, this clonotype ranks as medium-sized. This chain joins TRBV28 and TRBJ2-3, with 8 bases that match TRBD1. The CDR3 length is 14 residues. With V trimmed by 7 bases and J by 5 bases, 8 bases remained unmatched. The germline gives CDR1 MDHEN, CDR2 SYDVKM. The CDR3 region is CASNLRGRGDTQYF. CDR3 DNA: TGTGCCAGCAACCTCAGGGGGCGCGGAGATACGCAGTATTTT.

This clonotype was recorded at least ten times. The V gene is TRBV10-1, the J gene TRBJ1-1, with 10 bases lining up with TRBD1. CDR1 is WNHNN and CDR2 is SYGVQD in the germline V gene (reference sequence). With 4 bases clipped from V and 6 bases from J, the junction kept 2 bases outside the gene matches. CDR3 size: 13 residues. The CDR3 spells CASSATGGSEAFF. CDR3 DNA sequence: TGCGCCAGCAGTGCGACAGGGGGCTCTGAAGCTTTCTTT.

This clonotype was seen many times. The rearrangement joins TRBV5-1 to TRBJ1-5, with D uncertain. Germline V gene lookup returns CDR1 SGHRS and CDR2 YFSETQ. The length of the CDR3 is 16 residues. V lost 4 bases to trimming and J lost 6 bases, with 20 bases between them. CDR3 nucleotides: TGCGCCAGCAGCCCCTACGGGGATTCCTTTCGTCAGCCCCAGCATTTT. Amino acid sequence: CASSPYGDSFRQPQHF. The variable domain in full, completed from reference TRBV5-1 and TRBJ1-5, reads KAGVTQTPRYLIKTRGQQVTLSCSPISGHRSVSWYQQTPGQGLQFLFEYFSETQRNKGNFPGRFSGRQFSNSRSEMNVSTLELGDSALYLCASSPYGDSFRQPQHFGDGTRLSIL.

This clonotype counts as medium-sized (0.01 to 0.1%). The DNA of the CDR3 is TGTGCCAGCAGCGTGGGGGGTGACGGGGTCGAGCAGTACTTC. It yields the protein CASSVGGDGVEQYF. The genes are TRBV9 and TRBJ2-7; D perhaps matches TRBD2 (6 bases). Germline CDR1 is SGDLS and CDR2 is YYNGEE. The CDR3 is 14 residues long. Deletions cut 2 bases from V and 6 bases from J, with 15 bases between.

The rearrangement joins TRBV2 to TRBJ2-5; possibly TRBD1 for D (5 bases). V was clipped by 5 bases and J by 8 bases, with 12 bases between them. Germline assignment: CDR1 SNHLY and CDR2 FYNNEI. This CDR3 region has 12 residues. The CDR3 DNA reads as TGTGCCAGCAGTCCTGGGGCCGCTACCCAGTACTTC. As protein: CASSPGAATQYF.

This clonotype was found many times. The chain combines TRBV12-3 or TRBV12-4 with TRBJ1-5, with D possibly TRBD1 on 6 matching bases. The CDR3 is 16 residues long. Trimming shortened V by 7 bases and J by 0 bases, and 16 bases separated the two germline ends. This CDR3 reads CASKTGEPYSNQPQHF. Here the CDR3 DNA reads TGTGCCAGCAAGACAGGAGAACCCTATAGCAATCAGCCCCAGCATTTT.

This clonotype has at least ten counts. This sequence joins TRBV7-8 and TRBJ2-3, with 11 positions matching TRBD2. Unmatched junction bases numbered 11, after V lost 5 bases and J lost 4 bases. The length of the CDR3 is 17 residues. Germline V CDR1 and CDR2: SGHVS, FQNEAQ. The CDR3 region is CASSRESASGRPDTQYF. The DNA of the CDR3 is TGTGCCAGCAGCAGAGAATCGGCTAGCGGGAGGCCAGATACGCAGTATTTT.

With respect to this clonotype: A much more abundant neighbour one base away suggests this may be a read error. The V and J genes are TRBV6-2 or TRBV6-3 and TRBJ1-1, with D possibly matching TRBD1 (6 bases). Germline CDR1 MNHEY, CDR2 SVGEGT. The CDR3 spans 13 residues. The V gene lost 6 bases and the J gene lost 5 bases, with 13 bases spanning the gap. As DNA, the CDR3 is TGTGCCAGCAGCCGGGACAAGGTTACTGAAGCTTTCTTT. It encodes CASSRDKVTEAFF.

Judged by abundance, this clonotype is medium-sized. This chain connects TRBV19 to TRBJ1-5, with TRBD1 as a possible D gene (6 bases). Per the germline V gene, CDR1 is LNHDA and CDR2 is SQIVND (reference sequence). CDR3 length equals 15 residues. Trimming took 1 base from V and 1 from J, leaving 8 bases between them. DNA of the CDR3: TGTGCCAGTAGTATAGGGGGGGCAAGCAATCAGCCCCAGCATTTT. Amino acids: CASSIGGASNQPQHF.

Judged by abundance, this clonotype is medium-sized (0.01 to 0.1%). The chain joins TRBV10-2 to TRBJ1-1; D unclear. Trimming removed 6 bases at V and 1 base at J, with 6 bases between. CDR1 WSHSY and CDR2 SAAADI come from the germline V gene. The CDR3 covers 12 residues. The CDR3 sequence: CASSLKNTEAFF. The CDR3 DNA is TGCGCCAGCAGCTTGAAGAACACTGAAGCTTTCTTT.

This clonotype was detected a few times. The chain employs TRBV5-4 and TRBJ2-7; no definite D call. The CDR3 sequence is 14 residues long. Trimming shortened V by 1 base and J by 0 bases, and 8 bases separated the two germline ends. Germline assignment: CDR1 SGHNT and CDR2 YYREEE (reference sequence). This CDR3 is CASSLKGSSYEQYF. The CDR3 nucleotides are TGTGCCAGCAGCTTGAAGGGCAGCTCCTACGAGCAGTACTTC.

This clonotype was counted at least ten times. V usage is TRBV3-1 and J usage is TRBJ2-7; the D gene is possibly TRBD1 (6 bases). Germline-derived CDR1 and CDR2 are LGHDT and YNNKEL (reference sequence). The V and J ends lost 0 bases and 6 bases respectively, with 15 bases between them. The CDR3 sequence is 15 residues long. CDR3 sequence reads: CASSQDWGPAAEQYF. In DNA form, the CDR3 reads TGTGCCAGCAGCCAAGATTGGGGGCCCGCTGCCGAGCAGTACTTC.